This T cell receptor beta chain was documented in a study of blood T cell repertoires in COVID-19. Study overall: Donors in the United States, Italy and Spain gave samples during acute or convalescent COVID-19. T cells, B-cell-depleted T cells, or PBMCs supplied cDNA or gDNA.

The CDR3 runs to 16 residues. V lost 5 bases to trimming and J lost 4 bases, with 18 bases between them. Germline V gene lookup returns CDR1 SEHNR and CDR2 FQNEAQ (reference sequence). Per the study methods: Reference gene primer amplification gave nucleated cell count estimates. Method: immunoSEQ multiplex PCR; TCRdb's copy keeps in-frame clones and lacks some. Clonal size and the V and J genes are those of that table, whereas D and trimming came from the DNA. This repertoire shows 130,000 or so clones, roughly 90% found once; its top ten account for more than 2%. The sequencing sample was made of peripheral blood. The V and J genes are TRBV7-9 and TRBJ2-1, with D perhaps matching TRBD1 (6 bases). The TCR sequence derives from a man aged 65 to 85 with active COVID-19. CDR3 in DNA: TGTGCCAGCAGCCTCCTCTCCGGGACACAGTACAATGAGCAGTTCTTC. This gives the protein CASSLLSGTQYNEQFF.